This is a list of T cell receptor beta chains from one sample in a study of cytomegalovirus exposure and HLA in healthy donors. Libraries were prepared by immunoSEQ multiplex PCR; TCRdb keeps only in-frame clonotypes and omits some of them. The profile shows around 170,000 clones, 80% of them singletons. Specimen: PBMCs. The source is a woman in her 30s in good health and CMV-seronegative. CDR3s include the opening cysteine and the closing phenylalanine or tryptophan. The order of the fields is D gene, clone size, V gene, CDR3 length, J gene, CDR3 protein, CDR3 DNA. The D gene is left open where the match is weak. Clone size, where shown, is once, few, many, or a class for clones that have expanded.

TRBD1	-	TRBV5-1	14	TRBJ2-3	CASSLGQGPNTQYF	TGCGCCAGCAGCCTGGGACAGGGCCCGAATACGCAGTATTTT
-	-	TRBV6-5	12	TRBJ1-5	CASSYPGQPQHF	TGTGCCAGCAGTTACCCGGGGCAGCCCCAGCATTTT
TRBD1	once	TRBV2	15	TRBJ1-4	CASSENRDRGQKLFF	TGTGCCAGCAGTGAAAATCGGGACAGGGGGCAGAAACTGTTTTTT
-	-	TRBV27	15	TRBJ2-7	CASSLSRGGLHEQYF	TGTGCCAGCAGTCTTTCGAGGGGGGGCCTACACGAGCAGTACTTC
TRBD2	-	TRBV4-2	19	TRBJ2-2	CASSQELLAGGRNTGELFF	TGTGCCAGCAGCCAAGAACTTCTAGCGGGGGGGAGGAACACCGGGGAGCTGTTTTTT
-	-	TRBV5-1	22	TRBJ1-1	CASRRSLRQQLNRAAMNTEAFF	-
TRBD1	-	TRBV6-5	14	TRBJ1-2	CASSYGQGTYGYTF	TGTGCCAGCAGTTACGGACAGGGTACCTATGGCTACACCTTC
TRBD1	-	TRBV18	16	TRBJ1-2	CASSVSRDRGAYGYTF	TGTGCCAGCTCAGTCTCCCGGGACAGGGGAGCCTATGGCTACACCTTC
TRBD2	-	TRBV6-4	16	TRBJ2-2	CASSRQRGRDTGELFF	TGTGCCAGCAGTCGCCAGCGGGGGAGAGACACCGGGGAGCTGTTTTTT
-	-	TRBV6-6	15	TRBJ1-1	CASSYPPGPITEAFF	TGTGCCAGCAGTTACCCACCAGGGCCTATTACTGAAGCTTTCTTT
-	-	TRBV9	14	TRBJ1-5	CASEGEDSNQPQHF	TGTGCCAGCGAGGGGGAAGATAGCAATCAGCCCCAGCATTTT
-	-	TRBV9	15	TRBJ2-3	CASSVGASSTDTQYF	TGTGCCAGCAGCGTAGGGGCTTCAAGCACAGATACGCAGTATTTT
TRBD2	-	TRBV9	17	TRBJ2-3	CASSVGASGRVTDTQYF	TGTGCCAGCAGCGTAGGGGCTAGCGGGCGTGTTACAGATACGCAGTATTTT
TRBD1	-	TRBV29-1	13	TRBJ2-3	CSGIDRVADTQYF	TGCAGCGGGATTGACAGGGTTGCAGATACGCAGTATTTT
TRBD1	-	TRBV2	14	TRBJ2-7	CASKRTGSSYEQYF	TGTGCCAGCAAACGGACAGGTAGCTCCTACGAGCAGTACTTC
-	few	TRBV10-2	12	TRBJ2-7	CASATYRDEQYF	TGCGCCAGCGCAACCTACAGGGACGAGCAGTACTTC
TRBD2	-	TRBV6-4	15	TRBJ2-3	CASSSLAGGTDTQYF	TGTGCCAGCAGTAGTCTAGCGGGGGGCACAGATACGCAGTATTTT
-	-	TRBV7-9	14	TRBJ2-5	CASTRPVGMETQYF	TGTGCCAGCACGCGGCCGGTCGGTATGGAGACCCAGTACTTC
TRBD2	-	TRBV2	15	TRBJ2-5	CASNIGGLARETQYF	TGTGCCAGCAACATTGGGGGACTAGCGCGAGAGACCCAGTACTTC
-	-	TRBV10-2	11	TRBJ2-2	CASGTPGELFF	TGCGCCAGCGGGACTCCCGGGGAGCTGTTTTTT
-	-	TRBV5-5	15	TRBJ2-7	CASRGGLALSQEQYF	TGTGCCAGCAGGGGTGGGCTAGCGCTCTCCCAGGAGCAGTACTTC
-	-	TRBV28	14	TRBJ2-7	CASSTQGPHYEQYF	TGTGCCAGCAGTACCCAGGGGCCCCACTACGAGCAGTACTTC
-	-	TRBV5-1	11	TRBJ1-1	CASSEGSEAFF	TGCGCCAGCAGTGAGGGATCCGAAGCTTTCTTT
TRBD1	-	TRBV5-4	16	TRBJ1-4	CASSLVRGQGSEKLFF	TGTGCCAGCAGCTTGGTGCGGGGACAGGGGTCCGAAAAACTGTTTTTT
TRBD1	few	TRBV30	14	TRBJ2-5	CAWRTGAGGQTQYF	TGTGCCTGGAGGACGGGCGCAGGGGGTCAGACCCAGTACTTC
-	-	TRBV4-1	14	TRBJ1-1	CASSQGAADTEAFF	TGCGCCAGCAGCCAGGGGGCGGCGGACACTGAAGCTTTCTTT
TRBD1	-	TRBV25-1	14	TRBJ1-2	CASSEDDRVHGYTF	TGTGCCAGCAGTGAGGACGACAGGGTACATGGCTACACCTTC
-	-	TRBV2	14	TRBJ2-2	CASSEQGFTGELFF	TGTGCCAGCAGTGAACAGGGATTCACCGGGGAGCTGTTTTTT
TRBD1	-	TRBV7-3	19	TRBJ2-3	CASSLTGSAETGGGDTQYF	TGTGCCAGCAGCTTAACTGGGTCGGCGGAGACAGGGGGCGGAGATACGCAGTATTTT
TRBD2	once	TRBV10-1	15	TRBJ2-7	CASSEGTSVGYEQYF	TGCGCCAGCAGTGAGGGGACTAGCGTGGGCTACGAGCAGTACTTC
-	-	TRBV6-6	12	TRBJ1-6	CASRSSQGPLHF	TGTGCCAGCAGATCATCCCAGGGACCCCTCCACTTT
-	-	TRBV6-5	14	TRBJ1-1	CASSYKMTHTEAFF	TGTGCCAGCAGTTACAAGATGACTCACACTGAAGCTTTCTTT
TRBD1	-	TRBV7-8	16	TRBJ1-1	CASSQRRDRGWTEAFF	TGTGCCAGCAGCCAAAGGCGGGACAGGGGTTGGACTGAAGCTTTCTTT
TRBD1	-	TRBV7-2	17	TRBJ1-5	CASSLISGGSGNQPQHF	TGTGCCAGCAGCTTGATATCAGGGGGCAGTGGCAATCAGCCCCAGCATTTT